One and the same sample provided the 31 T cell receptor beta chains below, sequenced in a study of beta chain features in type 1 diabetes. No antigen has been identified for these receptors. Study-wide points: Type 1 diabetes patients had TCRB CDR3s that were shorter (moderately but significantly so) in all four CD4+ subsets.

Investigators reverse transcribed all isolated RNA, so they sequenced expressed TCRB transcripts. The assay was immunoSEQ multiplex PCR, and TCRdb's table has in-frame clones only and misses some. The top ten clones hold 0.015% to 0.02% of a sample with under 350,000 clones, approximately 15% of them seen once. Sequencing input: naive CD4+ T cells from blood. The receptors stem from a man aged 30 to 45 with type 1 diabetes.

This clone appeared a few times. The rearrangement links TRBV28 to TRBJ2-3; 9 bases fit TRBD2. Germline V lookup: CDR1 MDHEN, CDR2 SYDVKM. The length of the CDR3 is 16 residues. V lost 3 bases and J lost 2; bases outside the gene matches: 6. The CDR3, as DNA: TGTGCCAGCAGTTTCGGCCTAGCGGGGACCACAGATACGCAGTATTTT. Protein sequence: CASSFGLAGTTDTQYF.

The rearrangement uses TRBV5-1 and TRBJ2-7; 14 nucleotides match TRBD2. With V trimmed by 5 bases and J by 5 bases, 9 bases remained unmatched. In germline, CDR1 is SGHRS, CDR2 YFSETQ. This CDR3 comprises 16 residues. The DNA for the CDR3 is TGCGCCAGCAGATCCGGGACTAGCGGGAGTCGCGACGAGCAGTACTTC. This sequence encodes CASRSGTSGSRDEQYF.

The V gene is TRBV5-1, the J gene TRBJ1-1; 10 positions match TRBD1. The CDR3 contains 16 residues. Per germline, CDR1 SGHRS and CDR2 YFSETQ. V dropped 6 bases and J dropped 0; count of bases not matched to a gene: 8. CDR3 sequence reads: CASKPGQGSMNTEAFF. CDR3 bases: TGCGCCAGCAAACCGGGACAGGGGTCCATGAACACTGAAGCTTTCTTT.

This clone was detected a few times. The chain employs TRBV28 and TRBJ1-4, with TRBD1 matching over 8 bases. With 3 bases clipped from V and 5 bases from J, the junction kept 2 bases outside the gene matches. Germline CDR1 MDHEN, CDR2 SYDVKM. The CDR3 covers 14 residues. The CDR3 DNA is TGTGCCAGCAGTTTGGACAGGGTCAATGAAAAACTGTTTTTT. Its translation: CASSLDRVNEKLFF.

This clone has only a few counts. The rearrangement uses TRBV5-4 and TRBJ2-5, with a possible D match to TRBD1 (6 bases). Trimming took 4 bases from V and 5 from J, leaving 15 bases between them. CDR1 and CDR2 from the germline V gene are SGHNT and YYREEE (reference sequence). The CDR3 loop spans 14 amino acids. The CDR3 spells CASSAIGTTETQYF. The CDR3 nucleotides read TGTGCCAGCAGCGCAATCGGGACAACCGAGACCCAGTACTTC.

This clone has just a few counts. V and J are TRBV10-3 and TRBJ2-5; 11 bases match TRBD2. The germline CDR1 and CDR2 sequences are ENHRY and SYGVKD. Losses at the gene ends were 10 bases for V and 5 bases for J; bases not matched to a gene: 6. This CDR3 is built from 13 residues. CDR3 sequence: CATLAGGKETQYF. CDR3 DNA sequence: TGTGCCACCTTAGCGGGAGGGAAGGAGACCCAGTACTTC.

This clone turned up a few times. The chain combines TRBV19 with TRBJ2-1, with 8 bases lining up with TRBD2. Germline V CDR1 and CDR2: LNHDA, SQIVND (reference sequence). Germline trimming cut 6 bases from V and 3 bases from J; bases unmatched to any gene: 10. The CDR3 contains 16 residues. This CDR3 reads CASRSAAGVRYNEQFF. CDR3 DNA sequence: TGTGCCAGTAGGTCTGCAGCGGGAGTGCGCTACAATGAGCAGTTCTTC.

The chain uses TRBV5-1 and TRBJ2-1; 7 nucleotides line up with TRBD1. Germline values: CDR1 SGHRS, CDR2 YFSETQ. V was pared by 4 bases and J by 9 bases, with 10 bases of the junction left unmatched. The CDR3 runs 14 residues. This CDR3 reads CASSPGGPLSEQFF. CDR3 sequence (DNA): TGCGCCAGCAGCCCAGGGGGTCCCTTGAGTGAGCAGTTCTTC.

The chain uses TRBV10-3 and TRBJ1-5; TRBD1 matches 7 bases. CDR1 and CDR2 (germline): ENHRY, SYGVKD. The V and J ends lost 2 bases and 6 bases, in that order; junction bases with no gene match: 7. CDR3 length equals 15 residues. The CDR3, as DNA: TGTGCCATCAGTGAGCCGAACAGGGGAGGTCAGCCCCAGCATTTT. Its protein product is CAISEPNRGGQPQHF.

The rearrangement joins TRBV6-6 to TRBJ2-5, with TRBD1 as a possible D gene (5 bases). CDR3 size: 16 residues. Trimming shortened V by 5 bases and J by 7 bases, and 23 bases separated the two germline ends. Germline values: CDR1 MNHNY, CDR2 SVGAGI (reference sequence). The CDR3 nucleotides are TGTGCCAGCAGTGGCATAGGCAGGGAACGTGAAAGGACCCAGTACTTC. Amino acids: CASSGIGRERERTQYF.

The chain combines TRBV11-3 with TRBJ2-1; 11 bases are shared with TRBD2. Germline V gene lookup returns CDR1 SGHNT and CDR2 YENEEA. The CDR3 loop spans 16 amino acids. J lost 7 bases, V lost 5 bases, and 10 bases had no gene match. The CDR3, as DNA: TGTGCCAGCAGCCCGTACCTAGCGGGAGGAGAAAATGAGCAGTTCTTC. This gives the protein CASSPYLAGGENEQFF.

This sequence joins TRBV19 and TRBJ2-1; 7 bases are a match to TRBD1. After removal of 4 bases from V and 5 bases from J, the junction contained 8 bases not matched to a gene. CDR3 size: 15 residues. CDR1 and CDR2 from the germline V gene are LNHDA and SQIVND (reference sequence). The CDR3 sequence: CASSSSGTANNEQFF. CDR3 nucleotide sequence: TGTGCCAGTAGTAGCTCCGGGACAGCTAACAATGAGCAGTTCTTC.

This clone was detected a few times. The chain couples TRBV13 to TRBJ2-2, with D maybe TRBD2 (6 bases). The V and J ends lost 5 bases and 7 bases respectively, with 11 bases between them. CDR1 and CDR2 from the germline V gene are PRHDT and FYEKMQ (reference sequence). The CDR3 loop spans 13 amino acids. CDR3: CASSPLGGGELFF. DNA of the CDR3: TGTGCCAGCAGCCCCCTCGGGGGCGGGGAGCTGTTTTTT.

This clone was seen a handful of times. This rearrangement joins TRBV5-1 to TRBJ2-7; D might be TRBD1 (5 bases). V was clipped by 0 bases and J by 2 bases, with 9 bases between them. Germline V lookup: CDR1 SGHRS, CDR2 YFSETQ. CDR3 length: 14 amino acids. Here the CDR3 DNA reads TGCGCCAGCAGCTTGGAAGGGGCGGCCTACGAGCAGTACTTC. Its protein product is CASSLEGAAYEQYF.

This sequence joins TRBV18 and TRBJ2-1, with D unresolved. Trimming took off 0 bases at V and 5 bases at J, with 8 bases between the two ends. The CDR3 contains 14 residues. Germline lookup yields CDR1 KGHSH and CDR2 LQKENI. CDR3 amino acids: CASSPPNGNNEQFF. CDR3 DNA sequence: TGTGCCAGCTCACCACCGAACGGTAACAATGAGCAGTTCTTC.

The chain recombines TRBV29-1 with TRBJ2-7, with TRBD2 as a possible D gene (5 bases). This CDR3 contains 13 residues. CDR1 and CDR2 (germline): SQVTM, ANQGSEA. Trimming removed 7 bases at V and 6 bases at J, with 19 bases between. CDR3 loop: CSAALGLEAEQYF. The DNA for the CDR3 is TGCAGCGCAGCCCTAGGATTGGAGGCCGAGCAGTACTTC.

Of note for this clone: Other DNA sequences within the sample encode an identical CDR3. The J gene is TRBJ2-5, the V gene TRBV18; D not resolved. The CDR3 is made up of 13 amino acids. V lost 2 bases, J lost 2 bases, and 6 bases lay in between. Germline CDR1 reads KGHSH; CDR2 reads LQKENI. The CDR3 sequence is CASSPSGQETQYF. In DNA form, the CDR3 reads TGTGCCAGCTCACCATCAGGACAAGAGACCCAGTACTTC.

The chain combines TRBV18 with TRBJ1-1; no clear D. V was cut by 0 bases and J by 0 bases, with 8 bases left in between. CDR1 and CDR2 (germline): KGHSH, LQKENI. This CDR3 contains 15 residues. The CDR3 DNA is TGTGCCAGCTCACCACCGGGAGCCATGAACACTGAAGCTTTCTTT. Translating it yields CASSPPGAMNTEAFF. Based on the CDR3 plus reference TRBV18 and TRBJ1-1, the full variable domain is NAGVMQNPRHLVRRRGQEARLRCSPMKGHSHVYWYRQLPEEGLKFMVYLQKENIIDESGMPKERFSAEFPKEGPSILRIQQVVRGDSAAYFCASSPPGAMNTEAFFGQGTRLTVV.

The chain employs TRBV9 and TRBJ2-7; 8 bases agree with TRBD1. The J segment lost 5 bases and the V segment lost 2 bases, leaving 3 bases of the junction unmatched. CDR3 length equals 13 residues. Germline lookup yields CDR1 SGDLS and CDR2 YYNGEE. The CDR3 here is CASSVDRAHEQYF. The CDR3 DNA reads TGTGCCAGCAGCGTGGACAGGGCCCACGAGCAGTACTTC.

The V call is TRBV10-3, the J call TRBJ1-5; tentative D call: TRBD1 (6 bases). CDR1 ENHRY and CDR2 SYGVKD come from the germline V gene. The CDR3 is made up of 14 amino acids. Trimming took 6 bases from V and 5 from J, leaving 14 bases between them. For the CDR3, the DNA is TGTGCCATCAGCCGGGAAGGGGGTCATCAGCCCCAGCATTTT. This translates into CAISREGGHQPQHF.

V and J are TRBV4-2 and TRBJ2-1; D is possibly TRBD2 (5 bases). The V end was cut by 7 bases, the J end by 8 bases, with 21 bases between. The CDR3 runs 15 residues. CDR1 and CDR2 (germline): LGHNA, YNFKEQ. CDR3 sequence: CASKGGSTSKDEQFF. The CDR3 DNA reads TGTGCCAGCAAGGGTGGGAGTACGTCCAAGGATGAGCAGTTCTTC.

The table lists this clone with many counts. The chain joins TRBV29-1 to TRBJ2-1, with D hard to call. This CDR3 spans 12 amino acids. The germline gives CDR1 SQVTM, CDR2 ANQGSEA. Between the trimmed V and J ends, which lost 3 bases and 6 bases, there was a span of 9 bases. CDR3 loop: CSVERVSNEQFF. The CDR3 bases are TGCAGCGTTGAGCGAGTTAGCAATGAGCAGTTCTTC.

The chain's CDR3 is CASSSDGTSAYEQFF. The CDR3 region has the DNA TGTGCCAGCAGTTCAGACGGGACTAGCGCTTATGAGCAGTTCTTC. V usage is TRBV2 and J usage is TRBJ2-1; 10 bases align to TRBD2. Germline values: CDR1 SNHLY, CDR2 FYNNEI. CDR3 length: 15 amino acids. Trimming cost V 5 bases and J 8 bases; bases outside gene matches: 9.

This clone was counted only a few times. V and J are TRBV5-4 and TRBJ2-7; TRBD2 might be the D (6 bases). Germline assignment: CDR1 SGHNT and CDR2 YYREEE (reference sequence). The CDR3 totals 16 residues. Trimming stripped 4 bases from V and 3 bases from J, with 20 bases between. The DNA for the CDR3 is TGTGCCAGCAGCCGGGGCGGCAGGGAGGCCATCTACGAGCAGTACTTC. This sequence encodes CASSRGGREAIYEQYF.

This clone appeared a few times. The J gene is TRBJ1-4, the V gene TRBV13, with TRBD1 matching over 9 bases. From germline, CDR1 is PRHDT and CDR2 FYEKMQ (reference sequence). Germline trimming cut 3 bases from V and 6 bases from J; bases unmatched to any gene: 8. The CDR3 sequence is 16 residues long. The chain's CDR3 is CASSFRTGAGDEKLFF. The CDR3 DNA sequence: TGTGCCAGCAGCTTTAGGACAGGGGCGGGGGATGAAAAACTGTTTTTT.

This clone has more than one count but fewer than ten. In DNA form, the CDR3 reads TGTGCCAGCAGCTTATCCGGTAATACTGAAGCTTTCTTT. Its protein is CASSLSGNTEAFF. The chain couples TRBV7-2 to TRBJ1-1; D is unclear. The germline CDR1 and CDR2 sequences are SGHTA and FQGNSA. V lost 2 bases, J lost 5 bases, and 9 bases lay in between. CDR3 length equals 13 residues.

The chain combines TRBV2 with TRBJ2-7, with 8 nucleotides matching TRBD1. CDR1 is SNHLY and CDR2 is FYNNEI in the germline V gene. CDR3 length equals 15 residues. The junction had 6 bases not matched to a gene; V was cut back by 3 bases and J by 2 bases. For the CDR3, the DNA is TGTGCCAGCAGTGAGTCCGGGACAGGCCCCTACGAGCAGTACTTC. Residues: CASSESGTGPYEQYF.

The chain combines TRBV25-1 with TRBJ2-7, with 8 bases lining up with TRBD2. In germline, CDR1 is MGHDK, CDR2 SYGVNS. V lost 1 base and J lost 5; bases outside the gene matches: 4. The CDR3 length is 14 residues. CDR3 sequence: CASSESSGSDEQYF. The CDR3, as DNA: TGTGCCAGCAGTGAATCTAGCGGGTCCGACGAGCAGTACTTC.

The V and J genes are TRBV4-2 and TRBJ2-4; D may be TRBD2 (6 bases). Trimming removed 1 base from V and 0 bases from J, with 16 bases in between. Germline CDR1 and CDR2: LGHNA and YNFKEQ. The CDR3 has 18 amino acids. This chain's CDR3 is CASSQVIVAELAKNIQYF. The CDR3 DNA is TGTGCCAGCAGCCAAGTTATTGTAGCGGAGCTAGCCAAAAACATTCAGTACTTC.

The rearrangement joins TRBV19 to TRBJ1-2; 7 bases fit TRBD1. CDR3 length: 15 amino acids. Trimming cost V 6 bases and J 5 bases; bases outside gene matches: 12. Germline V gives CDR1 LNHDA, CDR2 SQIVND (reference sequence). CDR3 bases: TGTGCCAGTAGAGAATTTGACAGGGCCAATTATGGCTACACCTTC. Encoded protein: CASREFDRANYGYTF.

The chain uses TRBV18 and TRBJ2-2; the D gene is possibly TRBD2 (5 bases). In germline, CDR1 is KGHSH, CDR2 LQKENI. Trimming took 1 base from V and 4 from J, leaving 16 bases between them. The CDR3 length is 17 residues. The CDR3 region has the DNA TGTGCCAGCTCACCACGTCTAGTCAGAGGGTCCACCGGGGAGCTGTTTTTT. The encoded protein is CASSPRLVRGSTGELFF.